This record looks at one T cell receptor (beta chain) sequence and its context. The target antigen is unknown. TCRdb reanalyzed the 5' RACE reads, giving one entry per CDR3 protein sequence and no DNA. Its table lists fewer than 550,000 distinct CDR3 sequences. The data belong to a study of T cells expressing NK-cell markers. Across the study: Among eight sequenced donors, seven carried HCMV seropositivity while one was seronegative. Study observations and caveats: The contribution of dominant NKG2C+ clonotypes to CD8+ T cells in more than five donors was about 1.0-8%. No clear determination of HCMV specificity was made for expanded NKG2C+ T cell clones. Among a handful of donors, these clonotypes also ranked first in the CD3+CD56-NKG2C+ fraction.

CDR3 length equals 14 residues. In germline, CDR1 is KGHSH, CDR2 LQKENI. Source material: blood T cells: a sorted CD56 or NKG2C T cell subset, CD4+ or CD8+ T cells, or bulk PBMC T cells (not recorded which). This sequence was found in a woman in her fifties or sixties in good health. The J gene is TRBJ2-3, the V gene TRBV18; TCRdb's assignment of TRBD1 cannot be checked, as there is no DNA. The CDR3 spells CASSHEGAIDTQYF.